The 18 T cell receptor beta chains in this list originate from one sample, sequenced in a study of regulatory T cells in long-lasting Graves disease. The sample's time point: newly diagnosed GD, antithyroid drugs for less than 3 months. After RNA was extracted from PBMCs, the TCR library was made from it. Construction of the TCR beta libraries employed iRepertoire HTBI primers in conjunction with Arm-PCR of CDR3 regions. From the multiplex PCR reads, TCRdb called clonotypes with MiXCR, one entry per CDR3 protein. This sample carries approximately 540,000 distinct CDR3 sequences, around 13% of them seen once, and the ten largest clones take roughly 8.9%. The sample also formed part of further work on T cells in Graves' hyperthyroidism and ophthalmopathy.

The material was peripheral blood mononuclear cells (PBMCs), obtained at new diagnosis, from a patient treated with antithyroid drugs. The receptors stem from a woman aged 25-40 years with Graves disease.

This clonotype turned up a few times. This chain links TRBV15 with TRBJ2-3; D call uncertain. The CDR3 consists of 12 residues. Germline CDR1 reads LNHNV; CDR2 reads YYDKDF (reference sequence). Trimming took 5 bases from V and 2 from J, leaving 5 bases between them. For the CDR3, the DNA is TGTGCCACCAGCGGGAACACAGATACGCAGTATTTT. Translating it yields CATSGNTDTQYF.

This clonotype was counted at least ten times. This chain links TRBV7-2 with TRBJ2-7; the match to TRBD1 covers 8 bases. The CDR3 loop spans 14 amino acids. V dropped 2 bases and J dropped 2; count of bases not matched to a gene: 2. The germline V gene encodes CDR1 SGHTA and CDR2 FQGNSA. The CDR3 region is CASSLQGAAYEQYF. In DNA, the CDR3 is TGTGCCAGCAGCTTACAGGGGGCGGCCTACGAGCAGTACTTC.

This clonotype has a count of ten or more. V is TRBV7-9 and J is TRBJ1-1; tentative D call: TRBD1 (5 bases). Germline assignment: CDR1 SEHNR and CDR2 FQNEAQ (reference sequence). The ends were cut back, 5 bases at V and 2 bases at J, with 18 bases in the middle. The CDR3 totals 16 residues. The CDR3 is CASSPQQGGANTEAFF. CDR3 bases: TGTGCCAGCAGCCCCCAGCAGGGAGGAGCCAACACTGAAGCTTTCTTT.

V gene TRBV9 combines with J gene TRBJ1-1; tentatively, D is TRBD1 (5 bases). There are 13 residues in the CDR3. V was shortened by 3 bases and J by 8 bases, with 14 bases between the two germline ends. The germline CDR1 and CDR2 sequences are SGDLS and YYNGEE. The CDR3 loop reads CASSAGTWGEAFF. The CDR3 coding sequence is TGTGCCAGCAGCGCCGGGACTTGGGGCGAAGCTTTCTTT. Combining the CDR3 with reference TRBV9 and TRBJ1-1 gives the whole variable domain DSGVTQTPKHLITATGQRVTLRCSPRSGDLSVYWYQQSLDQGLQFLIQYYNGEERAKGNILERFSAQQFPDLHSELNLSSLELGDSALYFCASSAGTWGEAFFGQGTRLTVV.

The J gene is TRBJ2-7, the V gene TRBV9; TRBD2 aligns across 10 bases. Looked up from germline, CDR1 is SGDLS and CDR2 is YYNGEE. The CDR3 is made up of 16 amino acids. V shed 0 bases, J shed 5 bases, and the junction held 8 bases outside the gene matches. The chain's CDR3 is CASSVGGGLAGDEQYF. The CDR3 DNA follows: TGTGCCAGCAGCGTAGGGGGGGGGCTAGCGGGAGACGAGCAGTACTTC. The whole variable domain, filled in from reference TRBV9 and TRBJ2-7, reads DSGVTQTPKHLITATGQRVTLRCSPRSGDLSVYWYQQSLDQGLQFLIQYYNGEERAKGNILERFSAQQFPDLHSELNLSSLELGDSALYFCASSVGGGLAGDEQYFGPGTRLTVT.

Points on this clonotype: A much larger clone sits a single nucleotide away, making a read error possible. This chain joins TRBV28 and TRBJ2-5, with D uncertain. CDR1 is MDHEN and CDR2 is SYDVKM in the germline V gene. This CDR3 has 13 amino acids. The CDR3 region has the DNA TGTGCCAGCGGTTTATTCAGTGGCAGGACCCAGTACTTC. It translates to CASGLFSGRTQYF.

This clonotype showed up many times. V usage is TRBV6-1 and J usage is TRBJ2-1; 10 nucleotides align to TRBD2. This CDR3 is 17 amino acids long. From germline, CDR1 is MNHNS and CDR2 SASEGT. Unmatched junction bases numbered 7, after V lost 5 bases and J lost 0 bases. CDR3 residues: CASSRTSGYSSYNEQFF. The DNA of the CDR3 is TGTGCCAGCAGTCGGACTAGCGGCTATAGCTCCTACAATGAGCAGTTCTTC.

This clonotype was counted many times. As DNA, the CDR3 is TGTGCCAGCAGTTACTCGGAAACGATGAACACTGAAGCTTTCTTT. It specifies CASSYSETMNTEAFF. The chain combines TRBV6-5 with TRBJ1-1; D call uncertain. V lost 0 bases and J 0 bases, leaving 8 bases between the germline ends. The CDR3 is made up of 15 amino acids. The germline V gene encodes CDR1 MNHEY and CDR2 SVGAGI.

This clonotype was picked up many times. V usage is TRBV6-5 and J usage is TRBJ1-5; D not certain. Germline CDR1 reads MNHEY; CDR2 reads SVGAGI. The CDR3 is 17 residues long. Trimming shortened V by 2 bases and J by 2 bases, and 16 bases separated the two germline ends. CDR3: CASSYSPPQRRNQPQHF. CDR3 sequence (DNA): TGTGCCAGCAGTTACAGTCCCCCACAGAGACGCAATCAGCCCCAGCATTTT.

This clonotype showed up many times. The gene calls are TRBV6-5 and TRBJ2-3, with a possible D match to TRBD2 (6 bases). Trimming took 3 bases from V and 6 from J, leaving 7 bases between them. Germline V gives CDR1 MNHEY, CDR2 SVGAGI. The CDR3 covers 12 residues. Here the CDR3 DNA reads TGTGCCAGCAGTTATCGGGGGGATACGCAGTATTTT. Amino acid sequence: CASSYRGDTQYF.

The table lists this clonotype with many counts. V usage is TRBV28 and J usage is TRBJ1-2; 9 bases align to TRBD1. The germline gives CDR1 MDHEN, CDR2 SYDVKM. This CDR3 is built from 13 residues. Unmatched junction bases numbered 7, after V lost 6 bases and J lost 8 bases. The CDR3 nucleotides are TGTGCCAGCAGCCCGGGACAGGGTGAGGGCTACACCTTC. This gives the protein CASSPGQGEGYTF.

This clonotype was picked up many times. The chain recombines TRBV2 with TRBJ2-7; D unresolved. This CDR3 spans 14 amino acids. Trimming stripped 6 bases from V and 4 bases from J, with 16 bases between. The germline V gene encodes CDR1 SNHLY and CDR2 FYNNEI. The CDR3 DNA reads TGTGCCAGCAGGAGCCGGGCCCTTGGATACGAGCAGTACTTC. This translates into CASRSRALGYEQYF.

As concerns this clonotype: This sequence may be a read error, since a much larger clone differs from it by one base. This chain links TRBV2 with TRBJ2-3; D is unresolved. With 2 bases removed from V and 5 bases from J, the gap between germline ends came to 8 bases. From germline, CDR1 is SNHLY and CDR2 FYNNEI. The CDR3 has 13 amino acids. The CDR3 DNA reads TGTGCCAGCAGTGAAACAACGTTAGATACGCAGTATTTT. It yields the protein CASSETTLDTQYF.

This clonotype occurred many times. V gene TRBV7-9 combines with J gene TRBJ2-2, with TRBD1 as a possible D gene (5 bases). With 1 base removed from V and 6 bases from J, the gap between germline ends came to 12 bases. The CDR3 is 15 residues long. Germline CDR1 and CDR2: SEHNR and FQNEAQ (reference sequence). Here the CDR3 DNA reads TGTGCCAGCAGCTTAGTAGCACAGGTGGCCGGGGAGCTGTTTTTT. Amino acids: CASSLVAQVAGELFF.

This clonotype was seen ten or more times. The V gene is TRBV12-3 or TRBV12-4, the J gene TRBJ2-5; 8 nucleotides agree with TRBD2. The CDR3 runs 13 residues. With V trimmed by 6 bases and J by 5 bases, 5 bases remained unmatched. This CDR3 is CASRFSGTETQYF. The CDR3 DNA sequence: TGTGCCAGCAGATTTAGCGGGACCGAGACCCAGTACTTC.

This clonotype was seen repeatedly, ten times or more. V and J are TRBV10-3 and TRBJ1-1; the match to TRBD1 covers 7 bases. CDR3 length: 15 amino acids. Germline V gene data show CDR1 as ENHRY and CDR2 as SYGVKD. The trim removed 10 bases at V and 3 bases at J, leaving 14 bases unmatched. The CDR3 DNA reads TGTGCCACTACAAGAGGGGGCGAAGGGGACACTGAAGCTTTCTTT. This encodes CATTRGGEGDTEAFF.

This rearrangement joins TRBV25-1 to TRBJ2-7; TRBD2 matches 8 bases. The V gene end was trimmed by 4 bases and the J gene end by 4 bases; junction bases not matched to a gene: 6. Germline-derived CDR1 and CDR2 are MGHDK and SYGVNS. This CDR3 contains 14 residues. Here the CDR3 reads CASSGTSGPYEQYF. CDR3 bases: TGTGCCAGCAGTGGTACTAGCGGTCCTTACGAGCAGTACTTC.

This clonotype was counted ten times or more. This chain links TRBV28 with TRBJ2-7; a possible D gene is TRBD1 (6 bases). V lost 10 bases, J lost 2 bases, and 12 bases lay in between. CDR3 length equals 12 residues. Per the germline V gene, CDR1 is MDHEN and CDR2 is SYDVKM. The CDR3 DNA is TGTGCCATTCAGGACAGCACCTACGAGCAGTACTTC. Translating it yields CAIQDSTYEQYF.